This TCR beta chain comes out of a study of PD-1 blockade in classical Hodgkin lymphoma (TCRdb year 2020). Background for the entire study: Nivolumab dosing was 3 mg/kg intravenously every 2 weeks, continuing until either disease progression or unacceptable toxicity. The study used CyTOF and TCR beta sequencing to define a peripheral blood immune signature of response to PD-1 blockade in classical Hodgkin lymphoma. Broad study findings and their caveats: Among trial patients, those achieving complete response had baseline diversity similar to that of newly diagnosed patients, while diversity was significantly lower in partial responders and progressors. Lower diversity was observed in patients in whom nivolumab was started less than 1 year after ASCT, and these patients were excluded from later analyses so that confounding by immune reconstitution would be avoided. The study was restricted to a single clinical trial cohort, and the causes of repertoire differences, possibly disease activity or prior therapy, were left undefined. A significant rise by C4D1 was seen in CD4+ but not CD8+ TCR diversity (p=0.0027 vs p=0.16), with the rise being most apparent in complete responders (p=0.02). Baseline TCR diversity was reported to be lower in newly diagnosed patients than in healthy donors, and even lower in relapsed/refractory patients.

In regard to this clone: The target of this receptor is not known. Per-nucleotide qualities are absent, and no much larger clonotype sits a single base away.

Cut back by 5 bases and 0 bases, the V and J ends lie 11 bases apart. The cysteine opens and the phenylalanine closes a CDR3 of 15 amino acids. The kept DNA is CDR3 alone, 45 bases in frame from the first base. Sequences SSHAT (CDR1) and FNYEAQ (CDR2) are obtained from the germline V gene (reference sequence). The sample's time point label is to be understood as: cycle 1 day 1 (C1D1), immediately before nivolumab initiation. Relapse after autologous stem cell transplantation had occurred in all trial patients, and cohorts A, B and C were distinguished by prior brentuximab vedotin exposure. The trial cohort comprised fewer than 65 patients with relapsed/refractory classical Hodgkin lymphoma whose best overall responses were complete response, partial response or progressive disease. In the multi-cohort phase II CheckMate 205 trial, trial patients received single-agent nivolumab. An independent review committee assessed best overall response by applying the 2007 International Working Group response criteria. PBMCs from the trial were collected at three points: immediately before nivolumab initiation (C1D1), and during therapy at cycle 2 day 1 and cycle 4 day 1. After peripheral blood was drawn into 8 mL Vacutainer Cell Preparation Tubes, PBMCs were isolated by centrifugation and then cryopreserved.

Genomic DNA was isolated using the Qiagen DNeasy kit from unsorted PBMCs as well as from negatively selected CD4+ and CD8+ fractions. Using primers that anneal to V and J segments, immunoSEQ multiplex PCR amplified the TCR beta CDR3 regions. A synthetic immune receptor repertoire was used to minimize amplification bias, and remaining bias was computationally removed after sequencing. The source study handled its data this way. Custom Python scripts were used to quantify repertoire diversity as the Shannon entropy index. Unsorted, CD4+ and CD8+ repertoires were analyzed separately, except for combined analyses in which CD4+ and CD8+ sequences were merged in silico. Clonal expansion was defined as at least a 2-fold frequency increase after treatment relative to C1D1, with a pseudocount of 0.5 for undetected baseline clones. Clones with 0 or 1 copy at C1D1 were classified as singleton clones, and clones with 2 or more copies were classified as non-singleton clones. By matching protein sequences in sorted samples from the same patient, clones expanded in unsorted samples were annotated as CD4+, CD8+ or unknown. Diversity changes from C1D1 to C4D1 were tested in paired samples using Wilcoxon tests. As stored in TCRdb, this immuneACCESS dataset retains in-frame rearrangements with V and J assigned. A fraction of the clones does not appear; measured against another copy, unresolved V genes explain less than half of the discrepancy, and the remainder lacks a known reason. V, J and clone size are those of that table, while D and trimming were read from the DNA. The sample contains 55,000 to 80,000 clones, under 95% of them found a single time. Of the sample, 8% is held by the ten largest clones.

The TCR originated in a human donor with classical Hodgkin lymphoma. The sample here was peripheral blood mononuclear cells (PBMCs), taken at baseline. This chain joins TRBV7-7 to TRBJ2-1, with a tentative D call of TRBD1 or TRBD2, each matching 6 bases. The DNA is as follows: TGTGCCAGCAGCCCCGGGGGCTACTCCTACAATGAGCAGTTCTTC. Protein translation: CASSPGGYSYNEQFF. When the CDR3 is completed using the reference TRBV7-7 and TRBJ2-1 genes on either side, the full variable domain is GAGVSQSPRYKVTKRGQDVTLRCDPISSHATLYWYQQALGQGPEFLTYFNYEAQPDKSGLPSDRFSAERPEGSISTLTIQRTEQRDSAMYRCASSPGGYSYNEQFFGPGTRLTVL.